This TCR beta chain was captured in a study of blood T cell repertoires in COVID-19. As for the study in general: Whether acute or convalescent, the COVID-19 samples came from the United States, Italy and Spain. T cells, B-cell-depleted T cells, or PBMCs supplied cDNA or gDNA.

It was during active infection that Seattle patients were enrolled and then longitudinally followed. V dropped 0 bases and J dropped 3; count of bases not matched to a gene: 4. Germline CDR1 and CDR2: SGHDN and FVKESK. CDR3 length: 16 residues. As processed by the authors: Amplification with reference gene primers provided the estimates of nucleated cell counts. TCRdb keeps only in-frame clones here, not all; method: immunoSEQ multiplex PCR. That table supplies the V and J calls and clone size; D and trimming were determined from the DNA. The data show tens of thousands of clones, about four fifths seen once.

The sequencing input was peripheral blood. The rearrangement joins TRBV14 to TRBJ2-7; 11 bases are shared with TRBD1. The receptor was isolated from a man aged 80 or over with COVID-19, enrolled during active disease. CDR3 in DNA: TGTGCCAGCAGCCAAGATTTTGGGACAGGGGGCTACGAGCAGTACTTC. This sequence encodes CASSQDFGTGGYEQYF. Full variable domain (remainder filled in from reference TRBV14 and TRBJ2-7): EAGVTQFPSHSVIEKGQTVTLRCDPISGHDNLYWYRRVMGKEIKFLLHFVKESKQDESGMPNNRFLAERTGGTYSTLKVQPAELEDSGVYFCASSQDFGTGGYEQYFGPGTRLTVT.